The 28 T cell receptor beta chains given below trace back to one sample, sequenced in a study of T cells after yellow fever vaccination. TCRdb re-derived calls from the 5' RACE reads in MiXCR, one entry per CDR3 protein. The sample shows some 110,000 distinct CDR3 sequences, 7% to 8.5% of them seen only once. This material consisted of CD8+ T cells sorted from PBMCs, taken 45 days after the yellow fever booster vaccination. The receptor set was obtained from a man aged 25-45 years who received the YFV17D yellow fever vaccine.

This clonotype was seen at least ten times. This chain uses TRBV7-6 with TRBJ2-1; no firm D call. The CDR3 is 15 residues long. V was shortened by 2 bases and J by 6 bases, with 14 bases between the two germline ends. From germline, CDR1 is SGHVS and CDR2 FNYEAQ. The DNA of the CDR3 is TGTGCCAGCAGCTTACCCCTAGGGCCTGGCAATGAGCAGTTCTTC. Translated: CASSLPLGPGNEQFF.

The chain couples TRBV29-1 to TRBJ2-1; D might be TRBD1 or TRBD2, each matching 6 bases. Germline-derived CDR1 and CDR2 are SQVTM and ANQGSEA. V lost 7 bases and J lost 0, with 13 bases in between. The CDR3 is made up of 14 amino acids. The CDR3: CSAREGGSYNEQFF. CDR3 bases: TGCAGCGCTCGAGAGGGGGGCTCCTACAATGAGCAGTTCTTC.

The chain combines TRBV12-3 or TRBV12-4 with TRBJ2-1; the match to TRBD2 covers 10 bases. This CDR3 region has 18 residues. The J segment lost 2 bases and the V segment lost 6 bases, leaving 13 bases of the junction unmatched. CDR3 amino acids: CASSGSWTSGRTYNEQFF. CDR3 bases: TGTGCCAGCAGCGGAAGTTGGACTAGCGGCCGAACCTACAATGAGCAGTTCTTC.

This clonotype was seen many times. The chain has TRBV4-3 and TRBJ2-1; 8 positions match TRBD1. The trim removed 4 bases at V and 6 bases at J, leaving 5 bases unmatched. Germline lookup yields CDR1 LGHNA and CDR2 YSLEER. The CDR3 covers 14 residues. The CDR3 DNA follows: TGCGCCAGCAGCCTCGGACAGGGACCCAATGAGCAGTTCTTC. This encodes CASSLGQGPNEQFF.

CDR3 residues: CASGTDLVSPLHF. The DNA of the CDR3 is TGTGCCAGCGGGACGGATCTTGTTTCACCCCTCCACTTT. The rearrangement uses TRBV7-9 and TRBJ1-6; weak D call: TRBD1 (5 bases). The CDR3 sequence is 13 residues long. Germline lookup yields CDR1 SEHNR and CDR2 FQNEAQ (reference sequence). V was cut by 8 bases and J by 9 bases, with 14 bases left in between.

The V call is TRBV7-2, the J call TRBJ2-5, with a tentative D call TRBD1 (5 bases). V lost 4 bases, J lost 0 bases, and 12 bases lay in between. Germline lookup yields CDR1 SGHTA and CDR2 FQGNSA. The CDR3 runs to 15 residues. CDR3 bases: TGTGCCAGCAGCTCCACCCCAGGGTACCAAGAGACCCAGTACTTC. It is translated as CASSSTPGYQETQYF.

This clonotype has a count of ten or more. J is TRBJ2-7 and V is TRBV20-1; 14 bases fit TRBD2. V shed 1 base and J 9 bases; nucleotides not matched to a gene: 17. This CDR3 has 18 residues. Germline lookup yields CDR1 DFQATT and CDR2 SNEGSKA (reference sequence). The CDR3 nucleotides are TGCAGTGCTAGAGCCTCGGGACTAGCGGGAGACCTACGAAGGCGGCAGTACTTC. Its translation: CSARASGLAGDLRRRQYF.

The chain joins TRBV9 to TRBJ2-7; 12 bases align to TRBD2. Trimming cost V 4 bases and J 5 bases; bases outside gene matches: 10. The CDR3 covers 16 residues. The germline CDR1 and CDR2 sequences are SGDLS and YYNGEE. CDR3 in DNA: TGTGCCAGCAGCCCGACTAGCGGGAGCCTCAACCACGAGCAGTACTTC. Its protein is CASSPTSGSLNHEQYF.

The table lists this clonotype with a few counts. The V gene is TRBV9, the J gene TRBJ1-2, with a possible D match to TRBD1 (5 bases). V was cut by 0 bases and J by 4 bases, with 19 bases left in between. The CDR3 totals 17 residues. Germline V gene sequence: CDR1 SGDLS, CDR2 YYNGEE. The CDR3 protein is CASSVVETARPTYGYTF. The CDR3, as DNA: TGTGCCAGCAGCGTAGTAGAGACAGCTCGACCAACCTATGGCTACACCTTC.

There are many counts of this clonotype. This chain joins TRBV7-8 and TRBJ2-5; 9 nucleotides align to TRBD2. Unmatched junction bases numbered 2, after V lost 5 bases and J lost 4 bases. This CDR3 spans 13 amino acids. The germline V gene encodes CDR1 SGHVS and CDR2 FQNEAQ. Written as DNA, the CDR3 is TGTGCCAGCAGCCAGACTAGCGGAGAGACCCAGTACTTC. Translated, it gives CASSQTSGETQYF.

This clonotype has ten or more counts. The chain is built from TRBV27 and TRBJ2-1; D unclear. This CDR3 has 14 amino acids. V shed 3 bases and J shed 6 bases, with 12 bases lying between them. Germline V CDR1 and CDR2: MNHEY, SMNVEV (reference sequence). CDR3 protein: CASSFLRNTNEQFF. Here the CDR3 DNA reads TGTGCCAGCAGTTTTCTCCGAAACACCAATGAGCAGTTCTTC.

The sample holds a few counts of this clonotype. J is TRBJ2-7 and V is TRBV6-5; D may be TRBD2 (6 bases). The length of the CDR3 is 13 residues. The V end lost 4 bases, the J end lost 4 bases, and 11 bases lay between the germline ends. CDR1 and CDR2 from the germline V gene are MNHEY and SVGAGI. CDR3 region: CASSFGRRYEQYF. In nucleotides, the CDR3 is TGTGCCAGCAGTTTCGGGAGAAGGTACGAGCAGTACTTC.

The CDR3 region has the DNA TGCGCCAGCAGCTTGGTAGGGCAGTACGAGCAGTACTTC. This sequence encodes CASSLVGQYEQYF. This chain connects TRBV5-1 to TRBJ2-7; no clear D gene. Looked up from germline, CDR1 is SGHRS and CDR2 is YFSETQ. This CDR3 is built from 13 residues. V lost 0 bases and J lost 4, with 8 bases in between.

CDR3 sequence (DNA): TGCAGCGTTGAAGGGAGAACAGATACGCAGTATTTT. Amino acids: CSVEGRTDTQYF. The V call is TRBV29-1, the J call TRBJ2-3; D is uncertain. V was trimmed by 1 base and J by 3 bases, leaving 5 bases between them. Germline lookup yields CDR1 SQVTM and CDR2 ANQGSEA. The CDR3 contains 12 residues.

This clonotype was found many times. This sequence joins TRBV5-1 and TRBJ2-5; 8 nucleotides align to TRBD2. The trim removed 4 bases at V and 3 bases at J, leaving 5 bases unmatched. The CDR3 length is 14 residues. Germline CDR1 is SGHRS and CDR2 is YFSETQ. CDR3 sequence (DNA): TGCGCCAGCAGCCTTACGGGGGGGGAAGAGACCCAGTACTTC. Protein product: CASSLTGGEETQYF.

This clonotype was counted many times. The chain has TRBV7-9 and TRBJ2-3, with D perhaps TRBD1 or TRBD2 (5 bases each). The V gene's germline CDR1 is SEHNR and CDR2 FQNEAQ (reference sequence). The CDR3 runs to 15 residues. The V end lost 6 bases, the J end lost 6 bases, and 19 bases lay between the germline ends. CDR3 in DNA: TGTGCCAGCAGTCGGGACCCCGAAACTTGGGATACGCAGTATTTT. As protein: CASSRDPETWDTQYF.

This clonotype was observed at least ten times. The rearrangement joins TRBV7-6 to TRBJ2-7; 8 nucleotides align to TRBD1. CDR1 and CDR2 from the germline V gene are SGHVS and FNYEAQ. This CDR3 region has 15 residues. V trimming: 4 bases; J trimming: 3 bases; junction bases outside the gene matches: 8. The CDR3 loop reads CASSSLDRGFYEQYF. CDR3 coding DNA: TGTGCCAGCAGCTCCCTCGACAGGGGTTTCTACGAGCAGTACTTC.

This chain's CDR3 is CASSEYFRTEETQYF. DNA of the CDR3: TGTGCCAGCAGTGAATATTTTCGGACCGAAGAGACCCAGTACTTC. This chain uses TRBV25-1 with TRBJ2-5; unclear D gene. Germline loops: CDR1 MGHDK, CDR2 SYGVNS. Trimming took off 0 bases at V and 3 bases at J, with 11 bases between the two ends. The CDR3 has 15 amino acids.

At least ten counts were recorded for this clonotype. CDR3 amino acids: CSASPGTAGGTEAFF. The DNA of the CDR3 is TGCAGTGCTAGCCCCGGGACTGCCGGTGGCACTGAAGCTTTCTTT. The chain combines TRBV20-1 with TRBJ1-1, with a weak D call TRBD1 (5 bases). This CDR3 is 15 amino acids long. Germline V lookup: CDR1 DFQATT, CDR2 SNEGSKA (reference sequence). V dropped 3 bases and J dropped 4 bases, with 18 bases sitting between them.

This clonotype was seen at least ten times. The V gene is TRBV20-1, the J gene TRBJ2-1; no firm D call. Trimming took 6 bases from V and 0 from J, leaving 15 bases between them. This CDR3 is 15 amino acids long. The V gene's germline CDR1 is DFQATT and CDR2 SNEGSKA (reference sequence). The CDR3 DNA reads as TGCAGTGCGACCCCATCGGGCGGCTCCTACAATGAGCAGTTCTTC. Translation gives CSATPSGGSYNEQFF.

This clonotype was counted ten times or more. The chain has TRBV11-1 and TRBJ2-6; TRBD1 aligns across 8 bases. CDR3 size: 19 residues. J was trimmed by 1 base and V by 2 bases; bases with no gene match: 10. Germline CDR1 reads SGHAT; CDR2 reads FQDESV (reference sequence). The DNA of the CDR3 is TGTGCCAGCAGCTTACCCCAGACAGGGGTGAGGTCTGGGGCCAACGTCCTGACTTTC. Its protein product is CASSLPQTGVRSGANVLTF.

This clonotype was picked up many times. The chain carries TRBV28 and TRBJ2-7, with 9 positions matching TRBD1. V shed 5 bases, J shed 6 bases, and the junction held 11 bases outside the gene matches. This CDR3 region has 15 residues. CDR1 is MDHEN and CDR2 is SYDVKM in the germline V gene. CDR3 loop: CASSPLGDRVSEQYF. The CDR3 DNA reads TGTGCCAGCAGTCCGCTTGGGGACAGGGTGTCCGAGCAGTACTTC.

This clonotype appeared a few times. This sequence joins TRBV7-8 and TRBJ1-2; D is uncertain. This CDR3 region has 13 residues. The V gene lost 4 bases and the J gene lost 3 bases, with 9 bases spanning the gap. Germline CDR1 and CDR2: SGHVS and FQNEAQ. The CDR3: CASSSRVDYGYTF. DNA of the CDR3: TGTGCCAGCAGCTCAAGGGTAGACTATGGCTACACCTTC.

This clonotype was seen ten or more times. The chain couples TRBV5-1 to TRBJ2-1; D gene ambiguous. The CDR3 loop spans 13 amino acids. V dropped 0 bases and J dropped 6 bases, with 7 bases sitting between them. From germline, CDR1 is SGHRS and CDR2 YFSETQ. The CDR3 nucleotides are TGCGCCAGCAGCTTGGATTCCGGCAATGAGCAGTTCTTC. Translation gives CASSLDSGNEQFF.

The V gene is TRBV7-9, the J gene TRBJ2-2; TRBD1 agrees at 10 bases. Germline lookup yields CDR1 SEHNR and CDR2 FQNEAQ (reference sequence). V lost 5 bases and J lost 5; bases outside the gene matches: 5. The CDR3 extends over 15 amino acids. CDR3 in amino acids: CASSPPGQGTGELFF. The CDR3 bases are TGTGCCAGCAGCCCGCCGGGACAGGGGACCGGGGAGCTGTTTTTT.

This clonotype was seen ten or more times. This chain joins TRBV6-1 and TRBJ2-6; the D is unclear. The CDR3 sequence is 16 residues long. The ends were cut back, 6 bases at V and 2 bases at J, with 14 bases in the middle. The germline CDR1 and CDR2 sequences are MNHNS and SASEGT. Here the CDR3 DNA reads TGTGCCAGCAGCCCCCATTGGGGTCCTGGGGCCAACGTCCTGACTTTC. It encodes CASSPHWGPGANVLTF.

The chain links TRBV6-2 or TRBV6-3 to TRBJ2-5; 7 bases fit TRBD1. Unmatched junction bases numbered 5, after V lost 0 bases and J lost 4 bases. CDR3 size: 15 residues. The germline CDR1 and CDR2 sequences are MNHEY and SVGEGT. The chain's CDR3 is CASSYSFEGAETQYF. The CDR3 coding sequence is TGTGCCAGCAGTTACTCGTTCGAGGGGGCAGAGACCCAGTACTTC.

The sample holds many counts of this clonotype. The V and J genes are TRBV7-8 and TRBJ2-1, with a weak D call TRBD1 (6 bases). The CDR3 totals 15 residues. Germline V CDR1 and CDR2: SGHVS, FQNEAQ. Trimming stripped 2 bases from V and 5 bases from J, with 13 bases between. In DNA form, the CDR3 reads TGTGCCAGCAGCTTATGGCTGGGACAAAACAATGAGCAGTTCTTC. Translated: CASSLWLGQNNEQFF.